This record looks at one T cell receptor (beta chain) sequence and its context. Its matching antigen is unknown. The entry originates in a study of T cell repertoires in cytomegalovirus infection. Findings of the study overall: Dominating the ex vivo response were HLA-C-restricted CMV-specific TCR beta clonotypes.

CDR3 size: 15 residues. V lost 0 bases and J 1 base, leaving 9 bases between the germline ends. Germline CDR1 is MNHEY and CDR2 is SVGAGI. TCRdb called the reads again in MiXCR, with one record for every CDR3 protein. Among roughly 640,000 distinct CDR3 sequences listed, about 24% were seen once. This chain connects TRBV6-5 to TRBJ1-1, with D perhaps TRBD1 (5 bases). Source material: CD8+ T cells from PBMCs. The TCR comes from a human donor in good health (CMV status not recorded). Some clones in this sample may be carry-over from other donors' samples. Written as DNA, the CDR3 is TGTGCCAGCAGTTACTCAGCAGGACAGAACACTGAAGCTTTCTTT. This gives the protein CASSYSAGQNTEAFF.